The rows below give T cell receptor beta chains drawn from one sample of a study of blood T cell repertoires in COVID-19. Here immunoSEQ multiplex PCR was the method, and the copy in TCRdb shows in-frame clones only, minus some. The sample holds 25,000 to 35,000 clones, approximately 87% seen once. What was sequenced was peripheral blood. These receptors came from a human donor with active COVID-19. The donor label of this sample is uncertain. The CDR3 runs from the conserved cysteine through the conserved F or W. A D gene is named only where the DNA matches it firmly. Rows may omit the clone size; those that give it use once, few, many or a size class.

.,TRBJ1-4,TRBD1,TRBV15,TGTGCCACCAGCAGAGAGGATACCGGGACAGGGGGCGCGGTACAGGAAAAACTGTTTTTT,CATSREDTGTGGAVQEKLFF
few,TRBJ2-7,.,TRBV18,TGTGCCAGCTCACCAAGCTACGCGGGGTACGAGCAGTACTTC,CASSPSYAGYEQYF
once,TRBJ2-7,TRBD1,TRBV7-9,TGTGCCAGCGGCGGACAGGGAAACGAGCAGTACTTC,CASGGQGNEQYF
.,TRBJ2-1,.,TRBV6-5,TGTGCCAGCTTCCGCCTTACAGGGTCTTCTGAGCAGTTCTTC,CASFRLTGSSEQFF
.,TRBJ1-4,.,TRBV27,TGTGCCAGCACCAAACTTCGAGAAAAACTGTTTTTT,CASTKLREKLFF
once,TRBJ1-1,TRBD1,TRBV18,TGTGCCAGCTCACCACAAGGGGCAGGGGGCAACACTGAAGCTTTCTTT,CASSPQGAGGNTEAFF
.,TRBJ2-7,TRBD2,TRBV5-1,TGCGCCAGCAGCTCGGGACTAGCGGGAGGGTCTCCGTACGAGCAGTACTTC,CASSSGLAGGSPYEQYF
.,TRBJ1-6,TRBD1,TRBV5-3,TGTGCCAGAAGCCTCAAACAGGGGGCTACCTATAATTCACCCCTCCACTTT,CARSLKQGATYNSPLHF
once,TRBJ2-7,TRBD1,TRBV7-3,TGTGCCAGCAGCCTAAGTGGCGGGACAGGGTTCCACGAGCAGTACTTC,CASSLSGGTGFHEQYF
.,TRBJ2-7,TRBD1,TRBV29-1,TGCAGCGTCCTGGGACAGGGGTACGAGCAGTACTTC,CSVLGQGYEQYF
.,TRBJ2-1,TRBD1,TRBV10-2,TGCGCCAGCAGAGGGGGCGCGTACAATGAGCAGTTCTTC,CASRGGAYNEQFF
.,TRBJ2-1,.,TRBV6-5,TGTGCCAGCAGTCAGAGACTTTATAATGAGCAGTTCTTC,CASSQRLYNEQFF
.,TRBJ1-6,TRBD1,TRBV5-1,TGCGCCAGCAGCTTGGAGGGGGCCAAAAATTCACCCCTCCACTTT,CASSLEGAKNSPLHF
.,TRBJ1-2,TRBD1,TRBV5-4,TGTGCCAGCAGCTTGGCCGTTGGGACAGGGACCCACTATGGCTACACCTTC,CASSLAVGTGTHYGYTF
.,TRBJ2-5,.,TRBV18,TGTGCCAGCCGGCCAACGGGGAGCCAAGAGACCCAGTACTTC,CASRPTGSQETQYF
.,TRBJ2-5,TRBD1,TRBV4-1,TGCGCCAGCAGCCCTGCCGGGACAGCGTCAGTAGAGACCCAGTACTTC,CASSPAGTASVETQYF
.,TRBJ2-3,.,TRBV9,TGTGCCAGCAGCCTGGCCCCTTCTAGCACAGATACGCAGTATTTT,CASSLAPSSTDTQYF
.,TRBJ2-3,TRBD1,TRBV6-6,TGTGCCAGCAGTGGGACAGTGAGTACAGATACGCAGTATTTT,CASSGTVSTDTQYF
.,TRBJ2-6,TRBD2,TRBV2,TGTGCCAGCAGCAACGGACTAGCGGGAACTGGGGCCAACGTCCTGACTTTC,CASSNGLAGTGANVLTF
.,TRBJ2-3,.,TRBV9,TGTGCCAGCAGCCAAACAGGGACGATAGGAGATACGCAGTATTTT,CASSQTGTIGDTQYF
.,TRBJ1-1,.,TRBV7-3,TGTGCCAGCAGCTTGGGCATGAACACTGAAGCTTTCTTT,CASSLGMNTEAFF
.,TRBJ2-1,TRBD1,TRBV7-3,TGTGCCAGCAGCCCCTCTCGGGACAGCACTTACAATGAGCAGTTCTTC,CASSPSRDSTYNEQFF
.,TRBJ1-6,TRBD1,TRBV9,TGTGCCAGCAGCGAGGGGGGACAGGGCAATTCACCCCTCCACTTT,CASSEGGQGNSPLHF
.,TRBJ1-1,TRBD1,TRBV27,TGTGCCGGCAGGGGGCGTTGGAACACTGAAGCTTTCTTT,CAGRGRWNTEAFF
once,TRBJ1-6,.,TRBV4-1,TGCGCCAGCAGCCAAGAACCCGCCCAGGGAGGTTCACCCCTCCACTTT,CASSQEPAQGGSPLHF
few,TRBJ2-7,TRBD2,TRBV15,TGTGCCACCAGCAGACCGACTGGGGGGGCCTACGAGCAGTACTTC,CATSRPTGGAYEQYF
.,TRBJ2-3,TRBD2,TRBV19,TGTGCCAGTAGCGGGACTAGCGGGTTCACAGATACGCAGTATTTT,CASSGTSGFTDTQYF
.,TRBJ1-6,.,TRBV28,TGTGCCAGCAGTTTCCCCGTCCCCGGGAATTCACCCCTCCACTTT,CASSFPVPGNSPLHF
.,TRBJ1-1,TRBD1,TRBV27,TGTGCCAGCAGTTTAGGACAGGGCTTTAGAACTGAAGCTTTCTTT,CASSLGQGFRTEAFF
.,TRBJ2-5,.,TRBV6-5,TGTGCCAGCAGTTACTCCCGGGGGTACCAAGAGACCCAGTACTTC,CASSYSRGYQETQYF
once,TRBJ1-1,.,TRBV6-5,TGTGCCAGCAAAGGGGACGTCAGGGGTACTGAAGCTTTCTTT,CASKGDVRGTEAFF
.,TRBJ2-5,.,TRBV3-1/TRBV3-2,TGTGCCAGCAGCCAAAGCGAGCGGGAGTACTTC,CASSQSEREYF
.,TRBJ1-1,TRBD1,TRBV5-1,TGCGCCAGCAGGGGGACAGTATGGAGCACTGAAGCTTTCTTT,CASRGTVWSTEAFF
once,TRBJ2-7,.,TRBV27,TGTGCCAGCAGTTCTTGGGGAGGGGGTAACTACGAGCAGTACTTC,CASSSWGGGNYEQYF
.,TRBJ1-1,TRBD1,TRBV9,TGTGCCAGCAGCGTAGGGGACAGGCTTAACACTGAAGCTTTCTTT,CASSVGDRLNTEAFF
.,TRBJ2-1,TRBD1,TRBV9,TGTGCCAGCAGCGCCGGACAGGGGACCTACAATGAGCAGTTCTTC,CASSAGQGTYNEQFF
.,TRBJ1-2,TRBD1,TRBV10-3,TGTGCCAACCACGGGACAGATGGCTACACCTTC,CANHGTDGYTF